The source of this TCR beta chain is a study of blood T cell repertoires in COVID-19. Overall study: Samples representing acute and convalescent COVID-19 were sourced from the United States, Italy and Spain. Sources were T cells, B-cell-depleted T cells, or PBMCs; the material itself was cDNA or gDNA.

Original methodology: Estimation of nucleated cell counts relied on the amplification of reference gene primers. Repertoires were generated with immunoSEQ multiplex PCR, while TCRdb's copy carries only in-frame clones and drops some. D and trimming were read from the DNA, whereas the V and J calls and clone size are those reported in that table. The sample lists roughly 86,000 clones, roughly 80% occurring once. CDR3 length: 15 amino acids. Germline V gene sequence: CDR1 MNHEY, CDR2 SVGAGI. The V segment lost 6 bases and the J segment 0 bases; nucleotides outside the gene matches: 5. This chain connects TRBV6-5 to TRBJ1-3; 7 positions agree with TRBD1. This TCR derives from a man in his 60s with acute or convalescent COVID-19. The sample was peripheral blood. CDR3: CASRSGTASGNTIYF. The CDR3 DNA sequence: TGTGCCAGCAGATCCGGGACAGCCTCTGGAAACACCATATATTTT.